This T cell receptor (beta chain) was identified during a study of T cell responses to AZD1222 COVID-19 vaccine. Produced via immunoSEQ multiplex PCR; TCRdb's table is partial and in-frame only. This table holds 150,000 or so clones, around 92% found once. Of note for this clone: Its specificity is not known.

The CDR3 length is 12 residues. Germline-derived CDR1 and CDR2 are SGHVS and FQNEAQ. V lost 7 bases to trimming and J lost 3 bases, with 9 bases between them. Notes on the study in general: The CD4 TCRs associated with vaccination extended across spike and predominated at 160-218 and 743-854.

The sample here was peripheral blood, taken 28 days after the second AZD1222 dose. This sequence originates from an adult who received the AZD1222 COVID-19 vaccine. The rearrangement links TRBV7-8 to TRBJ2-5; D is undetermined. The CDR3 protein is CASNLGEETQYF. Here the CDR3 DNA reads TGTGCCAGCAACCTTGGGGAAGAGACCCAGTACTTC.